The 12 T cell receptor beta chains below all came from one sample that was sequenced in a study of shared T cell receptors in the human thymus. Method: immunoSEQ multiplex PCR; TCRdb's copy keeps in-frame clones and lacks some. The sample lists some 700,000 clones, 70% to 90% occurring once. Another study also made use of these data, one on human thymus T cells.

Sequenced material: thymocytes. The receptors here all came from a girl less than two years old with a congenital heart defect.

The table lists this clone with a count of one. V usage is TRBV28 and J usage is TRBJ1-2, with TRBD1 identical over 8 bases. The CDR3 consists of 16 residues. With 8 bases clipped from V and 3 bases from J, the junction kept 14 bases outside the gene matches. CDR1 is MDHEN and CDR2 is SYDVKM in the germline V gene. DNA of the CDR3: TGTGCCAGCGCCCCCAGGGGGCGACGTGATGACTATGGCTACACCTTC. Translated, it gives CASAPRGRRDDYGYTF.

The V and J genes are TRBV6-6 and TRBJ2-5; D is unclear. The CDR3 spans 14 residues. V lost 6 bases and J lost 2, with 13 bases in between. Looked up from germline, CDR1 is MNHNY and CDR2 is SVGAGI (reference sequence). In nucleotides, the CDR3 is TGTGCCAGCAGAATACAGCACACTCAAGAGACCCAGTACTTC. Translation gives CASRIQHTQETQYF.

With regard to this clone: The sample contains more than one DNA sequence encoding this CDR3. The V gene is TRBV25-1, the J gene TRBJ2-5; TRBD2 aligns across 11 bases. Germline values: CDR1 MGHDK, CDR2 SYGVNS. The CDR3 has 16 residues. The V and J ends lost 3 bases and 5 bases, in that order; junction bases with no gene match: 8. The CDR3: CASSEISGGAWETQYF. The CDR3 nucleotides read TGTGCCAGCAGTGAGATTAGCGGGGGGGCTTGGGAGACCCAGTACTTC.

This CDR3 is CASSLRGGAPEQYF. DNA of the CDR3: TGTGCCAGCAGTTTACGGGGGGGGGCGCCAGAGCAGTACTTC. V usage is TRBV27 and J usage is TRBJ2-7; 8 bases agree with TRBD2. Germline V gene lookup returns CDR1 MNHEY and CDR2 SMNVEV (reference sequence). CDR3 length: 14 amino acids. Losses at the gene ends were 2 bases for V and 7 bases for J; bases not matched to a gene: 7.

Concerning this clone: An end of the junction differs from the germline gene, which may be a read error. This CDR3 reads CASSPYTRDTQYF. The CDR3 DNA reads as TGTGCTAGCAGCCCATATACCCGGGATACGCAGTATTTT. The chain recombines TRBV7-7 with TRBJ2-3; D is uncertain. Germline CDR1 SSHAT, CDR2 FNYEAQ (reference sequence). CDR3 length: 13 amino acids.

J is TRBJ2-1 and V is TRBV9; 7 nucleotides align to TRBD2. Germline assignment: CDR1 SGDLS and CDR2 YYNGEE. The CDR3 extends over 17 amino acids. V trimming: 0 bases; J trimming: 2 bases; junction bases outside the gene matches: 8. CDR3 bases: TGTGCCAGCAGCGTAGAAAGGGGAGGACTAGCCTACAATGAGCAGTTCTTC. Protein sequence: CASSVERGGLAYNEQFF. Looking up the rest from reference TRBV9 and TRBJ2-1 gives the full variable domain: DSGVTQTPKHLITATGQRVTLRCSPRSGDLSVYWYQQSLDQGLQFLIQYYNGEERAKGNILERFSAQQFPDLHSELNLSSLELGDSALYFCASSVERGGLAYNEQFFGPGTRLTVL.

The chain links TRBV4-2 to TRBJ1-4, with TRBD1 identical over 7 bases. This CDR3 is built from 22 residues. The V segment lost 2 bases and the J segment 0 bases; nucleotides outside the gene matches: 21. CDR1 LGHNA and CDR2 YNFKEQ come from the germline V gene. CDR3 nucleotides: TGTGCCAGCAGCCAAACCCCACCCTGGTCGACAGGGAACGATGCAACTAATGAAAAACTGTTTTTT. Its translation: CASSQTPPWSTGNDATNEKLFF.

DNA for the CDR3: TGTGCCAGCAGTTTATGCCACCCAGTCTGCTTTAATGAAAAACTGTTTTTT. It is translated as CASSLCHPVCFNEKLFF. The J gene is TRBJ1-4, the V gene TRBV28, with no clear D. CDR1 is MDHEN, CDR2 SYDVKM, per germline. The CDR3 is made up of 17 amino acids. Trimming shortened V by 0 bases and J by 4 bases, and 15 bases separated the two germline ends.

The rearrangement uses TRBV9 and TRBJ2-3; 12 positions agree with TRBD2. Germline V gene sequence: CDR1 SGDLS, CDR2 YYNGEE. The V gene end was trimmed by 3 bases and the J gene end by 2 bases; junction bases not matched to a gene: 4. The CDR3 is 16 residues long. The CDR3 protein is CASSDGLAGNTDTQYF. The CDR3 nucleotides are TGTGCCAGCAGCGACGGACTAGCGGGAAACACAGATACGCAGTATTTT.

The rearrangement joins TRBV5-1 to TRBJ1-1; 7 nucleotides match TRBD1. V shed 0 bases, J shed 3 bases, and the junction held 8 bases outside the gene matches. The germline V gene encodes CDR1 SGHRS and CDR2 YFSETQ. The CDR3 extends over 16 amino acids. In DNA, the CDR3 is TGCGCCAGCAGCTTGGCCGATCCCAGGGGGGACACTGAAGCTTTCTTT. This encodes CASSLADPRGDTEAFF.

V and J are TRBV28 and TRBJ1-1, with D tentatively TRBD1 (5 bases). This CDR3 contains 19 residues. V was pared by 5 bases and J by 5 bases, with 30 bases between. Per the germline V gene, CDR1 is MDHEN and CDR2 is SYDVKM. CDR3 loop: CASSQASIFRQLMWTEAFF. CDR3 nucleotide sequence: TGTGCCAGCAGTCAAGCGTCCATCTTTCGACAGTTGATGTGGACTGAAGCTTTCTTT. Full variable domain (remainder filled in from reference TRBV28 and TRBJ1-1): DVKVTQSSRYLVKRTGEKVFLECVQDMDHENMFWYRQDPGLGLRLIYFSYDVKMKEKGDIPEGYSVSREKKERFSLILESASTNQTSMYLCASSQASIFRQLMWTEAFFGQGTRLTVV.

This CDR3 is CASRGGNLSGNTIYF. DNA of the CDR3: TGTGCCAGCAGAGGGGGTAACCTCTCTGGAAACACCATATATTTT. The V gene is TRBV14, the J gene TRBJ1-3; D might be TRBD1 (6 bases). The CDR3 extends over 15 amino acids. V was clipped by 6 bases and J by 0 bases, with 12 bases between them. The germline V gene has CDR1 SGHDN and CDR2 FVKESK. Looking up the rest from reference TRBV14 and TRBJ1-3 gives the full variable domain: EAGVTQFPSHSVIEKGQTVTLRCDPISGHDNLYWYRRVMGKEIKFLLHFVKESKQDESGMPNNRFLAERTGGTYSTLKVQPAELEDSGVYFCASRGGNLSGNTIYFGEGSWLTVV.